These T cell receptor beta chains were read from a single sample in a study of Ad26.COV2.S vaccination and SARS-CoV-2 variants. Using immunoSEQ multiplex PCR, the repertoire was profiled, and TCRdb retains in-frame clones only, with some absent. The sample includes fewer than 900,000 clones, around 90% seen only once; the top ten take approximately 1.5%. Sequencing was performed on peripheral blood, taken in a trial of Ad26.COV2.S vaccine versus placebo. Every receptor here comes from a person aged 18-60 years who received the Ad26.COV2.S COVID-19 vaccine or a placebo. CDR3s include the opening cysteine and the closing phenylalanine or tryptophan. A D gene is named only where the DNA matches it firmly. Some rows mark clone size as missing; the rest say once, few, many or name a class of expanded clone.

j_call	d_call	v_call	clone_size	cdr3_nt	cdr3_aa
TRBJ2-1	TRBD1	TRBV24-1	NA	TGTGCCACCAGTGATACCCGCACCGGGACAGGGTCCTACAATGAGCAGTTCTTC	CATSDTRTGTGSYNEQFF
TRBJ1-4	NA	TRBV7-8	NA	TGTGCCAGCAGCCTCCGGGACGGTAATGAAAAACTGTTTTTT	CASSLRDGNEKLFF
TRBJ2-4	TRBD1	TRBV5-1	once	TGCGCCAGCAGCTTCGGACAGGACTCACACGAACTAGCCAAAAACATTCAGTACTTC	CASSFGQDSHELAKNIQYF
TRBJ2-6	NA	TRBV7-2	NA	TGTGCCAGCAACGTAGGGGGAGGGACTGGGGCCAACGTCCTGACTTTC	CASNVGGGTGANVLTF
TRBJ1-4	NA	TRBV19	NA	TGTGCCAGTAGTGACCAACAGGGACTTAATGAAAAACTGTTTTTT	CASSDQQGLNEKLFF
TRBJ2-5	NA	TRBV9	once	TGTGCCAGCAGCGTAGGGGTAAACACCAAAGAGACCCAGTACTTC	CASSVGVNTKETQYF
TRBJ1-5	TRBD1	TRBV15	once	TGTGCCACCAGCAGAGTGGTGACAGGGACTCAGCCCCAGCATTTT	CATSRVVTGTQPQHF
TRBJ1-1	NA	TRBV6-5	NA	TGTGCCAGCAGTTACTCGAGGATGGGTTACACTGAAGCTTTCTTT	CASSYSRMGYTEAFF
TRBJ1-3	TRBD1	TRBV19	once	TGTGCCAGTACCTCCTCCGGGACAGGTGGAAACACCATATATTTT	CASTSSGTGGNTIYF
TRBJ1-3	NA	TRBV3-1/TRBV3-2	NA	TGTGCCAGCAGCCAACTCCGGGGGGCAAGTGGAAACACCATATATTTT	CASSQLRGASGNTIYF
TRBJ2-5	TRBD2	TRBV6-1	NA	TGTGCCAGCAGTGAAGGGGTATCTAGCGGGACAGCCCAAGAGACCCAGTACTTC	CASSEGVSSGTAQETQYF
TRBJ1-5	TRBD1	TRBV6-6	NA	TGTGCCAGCAGCCACGGGACAGGGAGTGGCAATCAGCCCCAGCATTTT	CASSHGTGSGNQPQHF
TRBJ2-7	TRBD2	TRBV7-2	NA	TGTGCCAGCAGCTTTGCTGCGGGAGGGCTCTACGAGCAGTACTTC	CASSFAAGGLYEQYF
TRBJ2-3	NA	TRBV7-9	few	TGTGCCAGCAGCTTAGCGCTGAGCGGCCTCGAAACAGATACGCAGTATTTT	CASSLALSGLETDTQYF
TRBJ1-1	TRBD1	TRBV6-1	NA	TGTGCCAGCAGTGAATTCAGGGGGCAAGCGAACACTGAAGCTTTCTTT	CASSEFRGQANTEAFF
TRBJ1-2	NA	TRBV29-1	NA	TGCAGCGTTACGGACGGAAGAAGAAAGGGCTATGGCTACACCTTC	CSVTDGRRKGYGYTF
TRBJ2-5	TRBD1	TRBV6-5	NA	TGTGCCAGCAGTTACGCGACAGGGCTTGCGGTTGGGACCCAGTACTTC	CASSYATGLAVGTQYF
TRBJ2-5	TRBD1	TRBV3-1/TRBV3-2	NA	TGTGCCAGCAGCCAAGGTCCCACAGGGGGATTAGAGACCCAGTACTTC	CASSQGPTGGLETQYF
TRBJ1-1	NA	TRBV24-1	NA	TGTGCCACCAGTACTTGGGACGGCGGCGGAGCTTTCTTT	CATSTWDGGGAFF
TRBJ1-2	NA	TRBV2	once	TGTGCCAGCAGTGAGGGCAGCGTTCTCGGTGGCTACACCTTC	CASSEGSVLGGYTF
TRBJ1-4	TRBD1	TRBV28	NA	TGTGCCAGCAGTCTCGGGACAGTGGGGGAAAAACTGTTTTTT	CASSLGTVGEKLFF
TRBJ1-5	NA	TRBV11-2	NA	TGTGCCAGCAGCATCCGGGGGAATCAGCCCCAGCATTTT	CASSIRGNQPQHF
TRBJ1-4	TRBD1	TRBV18	NA	TGTGCCAGCTCACCACAGGACAGGCATGAAAAACTGTTTTTT	CASSPQDRHEKLFF
TRBJ2-1	NA	TRBV20-1	once	TGCAGTGCTATTTACCTGGGGCAGTTCTTC	CSAIYLGQFF
TRBJ2-5	TRBD2	TRBV30	NA	TGTGCCTGGAGTAAGAAGACTAGCGGGTGGGAGACCCAGTACTTC	CAWSKKTSGWETQYF
TRBJ1-1	NA	TRBV24-1	NA	TGTGCCACCAGTGATCGGAACACTGAAGCTTTCTTT	CATSDRNTEAFF
TRBJ2-7	NA	TRBV29-1	NA	TGCAGCGTTGAGACAGGTACCTACGAGCAGTACTTC	CSVETGTYEQYF
TRBJ2-2	NA	TRBV19	NA	TGTGCCAGTCTCTCGGCTTGGAACACCGGGGAGCTGTTTTTT	CASLSAWNTGELFF
TRBJ2-3	TRBD2	TRBV11-2	NA	TGTGCCAGCAGCCCCCTGGTGGGGGGGAATACGCAGTATTTT	CASSPLVGGNTQYF
TRBJ2-2	NA	TRBV19	NA	TGTGCCAGTAGTATAGATCAGACGACGGCCGGGGAGCTGTTTTTT	CASSIDQTTAGELFF
TRBJ2-1	TRBD1	TRBV19	NA	TGTGCCAGTAGTATTACAGGGGACAATGAGCAGTTCTTC	CASSITGDNEQFF
TRBJ2-3	NA	TRBV24-1	NA	TGTGCCACCAGTGCAGGTTCCGATACGCAGTATTTT	CATSAGSDTQYF
TRBJ2-7	TRBD2	TRBV7-8	NA	TGTGCCAGCAGCTTAGGGACTAGCGCTTTGCAGGGAGAGCAGTACTTC	CASSLGTSALQGEQYF
TRBJ2-7	NA	TRBV18	NA	TGTGCCAGCTCACCACAGGTGGAAAGTGCGAGCGAGCAGTACTTC	CASSPQVESASEQYF
TRBJ2-5	TRBD1	TRBV2	NA	TGTGCCAGCGGGAGGGACAGGGCTAGTGAGACCCAGTACTTC	CASGRDRASETQYF
TRBJ1-5	NA	TRBV19	NA	TGTGCCAGTAAGGTAGGGGATCTTAGCAATCAGCCCCAGCATTTT	CASKVGDLSNQPQHF
TRBJ1-4	NA	TRBV29-1	NA	TGCAGCGTTGTGGGGTATCGAGAAAAACTGTTTTTT	CSVVGYREKLFF
TRBJ2-5	NA	TRBV9	NA	TGTGCCAGCAGCGGGGGGACAAAAGAGACCCAGTACTTC	CASSGGTKETQYF
TRBJ1-1	NA	TRBV20-1	NA	TGCAGTGCTAGTAACAGCCCTCTGAACACTGAAGCTTTCTTT	CSASNSPLNTEAFF
TRBJ1-1	NA	TRBV30	NA	TGTGCCTGGAGTGTGGGCGGTTACACTGAAGCTTTCTTT	CAWSVGGYTEAFF